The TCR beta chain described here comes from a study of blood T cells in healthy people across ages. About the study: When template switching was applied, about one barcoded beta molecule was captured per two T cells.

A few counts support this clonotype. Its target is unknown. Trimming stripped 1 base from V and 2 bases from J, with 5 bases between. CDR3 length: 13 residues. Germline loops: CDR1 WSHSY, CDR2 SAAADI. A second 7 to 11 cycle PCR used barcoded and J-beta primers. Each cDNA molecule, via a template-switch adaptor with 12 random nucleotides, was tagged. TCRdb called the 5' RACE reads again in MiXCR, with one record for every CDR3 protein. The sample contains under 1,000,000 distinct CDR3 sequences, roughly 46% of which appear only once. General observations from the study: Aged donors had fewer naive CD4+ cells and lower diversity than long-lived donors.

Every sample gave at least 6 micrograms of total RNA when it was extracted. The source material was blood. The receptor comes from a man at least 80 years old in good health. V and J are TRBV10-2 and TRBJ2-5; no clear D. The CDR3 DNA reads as TGCGCCAGCAGTGAGTATGTACAAGAGACCCAGTACTTC. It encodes CASSEYVQETQYF.